The clone carrying this TCR beta chain is termed large. Its cognate antigen is unknown. Amplification of TCR beta used genomic DNA extracted from peripheral blood. These data originate in a study of T cell repertoires in aging, cancer and after chemotherapy. Looking at the study overall: The whole study produced a dataset of several million TCR reads. General study results and limits: Loss of evenness, beyond lost richness, contributed to age-related TCR diversity decline in cancer patients. Lymphoid organ infiltration in hematological cancer patients may impair thymic emigration or peripheral T cell expansion.

Germline assignment: CDR1 SQVTM and CDR2 ANQGSEA. CDR3 length: 11 residues. The V end lost 7 bases, the J end lost 6 bases, and 12 bases lay between the germline ends. TRB rearrangements spanning V, D and J were amplified using mixed TRB-A/B primers. TCRdb reprocessed the multiplex PCR reads via MiXCR and lists one record per CDR3 protein. The sample has some 2,000 distinct CDR3 sequences; 25% to 30% are singletons. This chain uses TRBV29-1 with TRBJ1-1, with D uncertain. Sequencing was performed on blood. This TCR came from a human donor with a blood cancer. The donor label of this sample is uncertain. The CDR3, as DNA: TGCAGCGGCCTTCGGGCGGCTGAAGCTTTCTTT. Translating it yields CSGLRAAEAFF.